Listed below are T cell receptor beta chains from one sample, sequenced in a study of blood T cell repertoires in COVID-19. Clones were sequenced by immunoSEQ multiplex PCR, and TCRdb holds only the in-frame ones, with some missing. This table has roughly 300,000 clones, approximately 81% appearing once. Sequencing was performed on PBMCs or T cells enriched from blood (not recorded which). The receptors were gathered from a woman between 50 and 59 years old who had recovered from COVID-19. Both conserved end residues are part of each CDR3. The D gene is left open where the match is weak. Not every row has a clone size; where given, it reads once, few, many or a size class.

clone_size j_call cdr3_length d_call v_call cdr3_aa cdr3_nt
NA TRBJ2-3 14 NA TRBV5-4 CASSPEISTDTQYF TGTGCCAGCAGCCCGGAGATTAGCACAGATACGCAGTATTTT
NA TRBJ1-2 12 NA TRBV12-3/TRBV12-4 CASRDRVNGYTF TGTGCCAGCAGAGACCGGGTGAATGGCTACACCTTC
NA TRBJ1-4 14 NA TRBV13 CASSLGWGGEKLFF TGTGCCAGCAGCTTAGGATGGGGAGGTGAAAAACTGTTTTTT
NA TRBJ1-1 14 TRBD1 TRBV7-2 CASSFRQGVTEAFF TGTGCCAGCAGCTTCCGACAGGGGGTCACTGAAGCTTTCTTT
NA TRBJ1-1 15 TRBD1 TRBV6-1 CASSEEWTGRTEAFF TGTGCCAGCAGTGAAGAGTGGACAGGGCGGACTGAAGCTTTCTTT
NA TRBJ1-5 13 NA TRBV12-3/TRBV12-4 CASSLAGDQPQHF TGTGCCAGCAGTTTAGCAGGGGATCAGCCCCAGCATTTT
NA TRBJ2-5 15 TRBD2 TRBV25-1 CASELSGRSIETQYF TGTGCCAGTGAGTTAAGCGGGAGATCCATTGAGACCCAGTACTTC
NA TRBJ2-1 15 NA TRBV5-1 CASRAGTSSYNEQFF TGCGCCAGCCGAGCGGGCACTAGCTCCTACAATGAGCAGTTCTTC
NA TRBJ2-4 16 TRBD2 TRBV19 CASSIGGLAGWNIQYF TGTGCCAGTAGTATCGGCGGACTAGCGGGATGGAACATTCAGTACTTC
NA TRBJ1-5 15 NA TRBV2 CASGGTVGSNQPQHF TGTGCCAGCGGGGGGACGGTCGGGAGCAATCAGCCCCAGCATTTT
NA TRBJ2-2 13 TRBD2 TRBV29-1 CSVTSGGAGELFF TGCAGCGTCACTAGCGGGGGGGCCGGGGAGCTGTTTTTT
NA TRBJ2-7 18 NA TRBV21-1 CASSKVLGRLAGNYEQYF TGTGCCAGCAGCAAAGTGCTTGGGAGACTAGCGGGAAACTACGAGCAGTACTTC
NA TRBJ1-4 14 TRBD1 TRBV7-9 CASSRDRGREKLFF TGTGCCAGCAGCCGGGACAGGGGGCGTGAAAAACTGTTTTTT
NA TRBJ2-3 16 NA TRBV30 CAWSGFIGTSTDTQYF TGTGCCTGGAGTGGGTTCATAGGGACTAGCACAGATACGCAGTATTTT
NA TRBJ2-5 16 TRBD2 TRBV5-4 CASSSWTSGRGETQYF TGTGCCAGCAGCTCCTGGACTAGCGGGAGAGGGGAGACCCAGTACTTC
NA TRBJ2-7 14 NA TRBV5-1 CASSLAGALGEQYF TGCGCCAGCAGCTTGGCAGGCGCTCTCGGTGAGCAGTACTTC
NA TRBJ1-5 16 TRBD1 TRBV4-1 CASSHLGTGVDQPQHF TGCGCCAGCAGCCACCTGGGGACAGGCGTGGATCAGCCCCAGCATTTT
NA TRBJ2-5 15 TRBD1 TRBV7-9 CASSLVQGSLETQYF TGTGCCAGCAGCTTGGTACAGGGGAGCTTGGAGACCCAGTACTTC
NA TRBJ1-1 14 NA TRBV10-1 CASSEGGLGTEAFF TGCGCCAGCAGTGAGGGCGGGCTTGGCACTGAAGCTTTCTTT
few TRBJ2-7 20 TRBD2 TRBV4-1 CASSQAAILSGRFGSYEQYF TGCGCCAGCAGCCAAGCCGCAATTCTTAGCGGGAGGTTCGGTTCCTACGAGCAGTACTTC
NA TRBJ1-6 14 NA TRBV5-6 CASSFNGIGSPLHF TGTGCCAGCAGCTTTAACGGGATTGGTTCACCCCTCCACTTT
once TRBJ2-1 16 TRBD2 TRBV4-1 CASSQSSGRVDNEQFF TGCGCCAGCAGCCAAAGTAGCGGGAGGGTGGACAATGAGCAGTTCTTC
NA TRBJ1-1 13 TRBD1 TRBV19 CASRDRVATEAFF TGTGCCAGTCGGGACAGGGTAGCCACTGAAGCTTTCTTT
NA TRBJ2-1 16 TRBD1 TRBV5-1 CASSWGTGSTGNEQFF TGCGCCAGCAGCTGGGGGACAGGGTCTACAGGGAATGAGCAGTTCTTC
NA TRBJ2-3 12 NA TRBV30 CAWRGYTDTQYF TGTGCCTGGAGGGGCTACACAGATACGCAGTATTTT
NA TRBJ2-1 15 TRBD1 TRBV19 CASSIAGQGNSEQFF TGTGCCAGTAGTATAGCCGGACAGGGGAACAGTGAGCAGTTCTTC
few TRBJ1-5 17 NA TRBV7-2 CASSLMRGGVSNQPQHF TGTGCCAGCAGCTTAATGAGGGGGGGAGTTAGCAATCAGCCCCAGCATTTT
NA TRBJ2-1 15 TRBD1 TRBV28 CASTLAVTGGYEQFF TGTGCCAGCACCCTCGCCGTGACAGGGGGATATGAGCAGTTCTTC